Listed below are T cell receptor beta chains from one sample, sequenced in a study of T cells in Graves' hyperthyroidism and ophthalmopathy. MiXCR was run by TCRdb on the multiplex PCR reads, yielding one entry per CDR3 protein. The profile shows about 600,000 distinct CDR3 sequences, 15% to 20% of them singletons. The sample taken for sequencing was blood. These receptors came from a woman aged 40 to 49 with Graves' ophthalmopathy. Both conserved end residues are part of each CDR3.

>TRBJ2-5|TRBV6-1
CASSLSDRVGAETQYF
>TRBJ2-2|TRBV29-1
CSVGQGDTGELFF
>TRBJ2-1|TRBV7-3
CASKSGISDEQFF
>TRBJ1-4|TRBV5-1
CASSSSGSKSEKLFF
>TRBJ2-7|TRBV12-3/TRBV12-4
CASSLTRETYEQYF
>TRBJ2-3|TRBV7-3
CASSWALAGEVDTQYF
>TRBJ1-2|TRBV5-1
CASSSLMGTSHGYTF
>TRBJ2-2|TRBV3-1
CASSQEDDANTGELFF
>TRBJ2-3|TRBV20-1
CSAEIWDKRTDTQYF
>TRBJ2-1|TRBV5-1
CASSLAKGNTGFSYNEQFF
>TRBJ1-6|TRBV28
CASSFNFNSPLHF
>TRBJ2-2|TRBV3-1
CASSQDSGDGTGELFF
>TRBJ2-3|TRBV19
CASSGPNEGTSTDTQYF
>TRBJ1-2|TRBV5-5
CASSYSGQGSGYTF
>TRBJ2-1|TRBV3-1
CASSPGSGGSNEQFF
>TRBJ2-3|TRBV11-2
CASSLGEGLSDTQYF
>TRBJ1-1|TRBV18
CASSPSGSLEAFF
>TRBJ2-2|TRBV7-2
CASSLRNNWAGELFF
>TRBJ2-5|TRBV12-3/TRBV12-4
CASSSAGTETQYF
>TRBJ1-1|TRBV29-1
CSVKRTGPEAFF
>TRBJ1-1|TRBV18
CASSRLEDTEAFF
>TRBJ2-7|TRBV10-3
CAISEGTVSYEQYF
>TRBJ1-4|TRBV6-1
CASSSDRGGEKLFF
>TRBJ2-1|TRBV7-9
CASSLGGPSYNEQFF
>TRBJ1-1|TRBV27
CASSSGRAAFF
>TRBJ1-2|TRBV4-1
CASSSRDRAKTSDYGYTF
>TRBJ2-3|TRBV15
CATSRARDSRGPDTQYF
>TRBJ1-1|TRBV20-1
CSIIRGATTTEAFF
>TRBJ1-2|TRBV6-5
CASSYHRGYTF
>TRBJ2-2|TRBV7-9
CASSLGDRRNTGELFF
>TRBJ2-5|TRBV29-1
CSAVDSRETQYF
>TRBJ2-1|TRBV2
CASSGGLGGGRDEQFF